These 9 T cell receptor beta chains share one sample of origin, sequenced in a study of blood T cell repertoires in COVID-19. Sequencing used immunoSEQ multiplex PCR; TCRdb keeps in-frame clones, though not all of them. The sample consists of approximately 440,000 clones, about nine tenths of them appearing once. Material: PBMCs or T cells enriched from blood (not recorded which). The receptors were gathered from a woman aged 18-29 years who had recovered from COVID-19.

The DNA of the CDR3 is TGTGCCAGCAGCCGGGGGCACTCATGGGAGCAGTACTTC. Translation gives CASSRGHSWEQYF. The rearrangement joins TRBV14 to TRBJ2-7; tentative D call: TRBD1 (6 bases). V gave up 4 bases and J gave up 7 bases, with 14 bases separating them. The CDR3 runs 13 residues. The germline V gene encodes CDR1 SGHDN and CDR2 FVKESK.

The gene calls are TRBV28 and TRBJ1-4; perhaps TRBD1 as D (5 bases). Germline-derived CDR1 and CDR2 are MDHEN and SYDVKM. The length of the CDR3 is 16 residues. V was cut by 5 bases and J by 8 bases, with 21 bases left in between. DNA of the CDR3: TGTGCCAGCAGTCAAAGTATAGGGACTATAGGCGAAAAACTGTTTTTT. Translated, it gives CASSQSIGTIGEKLFF. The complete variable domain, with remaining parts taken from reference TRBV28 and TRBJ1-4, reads DVKVTQSSRYLVKRTGEKVFLECVQDMDHENMFWYRQDPGLGLRLIYFSYDVKMKEKGDIPEGYSVSREKKERFSLILESASTNQTSMYLCASSQSIGTIGEKLFFGSGTQLSVL.

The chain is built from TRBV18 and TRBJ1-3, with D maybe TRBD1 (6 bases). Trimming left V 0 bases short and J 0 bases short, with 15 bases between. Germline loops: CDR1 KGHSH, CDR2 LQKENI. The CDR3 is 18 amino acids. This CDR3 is CASSPPGTSQSSGNTIYF. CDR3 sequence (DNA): TGTGCCAGCTCACCACCCGGGACATCTCAGAGCTCTGGAAACACCATATATTTT.

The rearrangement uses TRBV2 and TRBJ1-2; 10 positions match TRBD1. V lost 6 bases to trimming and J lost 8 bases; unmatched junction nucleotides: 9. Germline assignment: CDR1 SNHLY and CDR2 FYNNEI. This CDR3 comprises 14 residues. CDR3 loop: CASRYTGTGEGYTF. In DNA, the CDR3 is TGTGCCAGCAGATATACCGGGACAGGGGAAGGCTACACCTTC.

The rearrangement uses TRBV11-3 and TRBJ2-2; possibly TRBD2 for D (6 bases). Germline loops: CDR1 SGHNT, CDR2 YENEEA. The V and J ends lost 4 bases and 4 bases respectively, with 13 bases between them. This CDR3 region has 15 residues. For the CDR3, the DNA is TGTGCCAGCAGCTCCCCGGGGGACCCCACCGGGGAGCTGTTTTTT. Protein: CASSSPGDPTGELFF.

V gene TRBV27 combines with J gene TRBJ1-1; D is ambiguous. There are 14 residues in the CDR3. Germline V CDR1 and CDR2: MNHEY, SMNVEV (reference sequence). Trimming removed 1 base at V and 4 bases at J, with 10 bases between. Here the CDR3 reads CASSLLASTTEAFF. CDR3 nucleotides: TGTGCCAGCAGTTTATTAGCTTCAACCACTGAAGCTTTCTTT.

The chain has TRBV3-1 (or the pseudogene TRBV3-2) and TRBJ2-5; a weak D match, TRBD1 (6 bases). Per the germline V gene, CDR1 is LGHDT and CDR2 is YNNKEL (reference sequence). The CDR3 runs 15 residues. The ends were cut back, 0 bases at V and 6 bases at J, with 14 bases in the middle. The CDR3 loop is CASSQDGGGGQTQYF. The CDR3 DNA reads TGTGCCAGCAGCCAAGATGGGGGTGGGGGCCAGACCCAGTACTTC.

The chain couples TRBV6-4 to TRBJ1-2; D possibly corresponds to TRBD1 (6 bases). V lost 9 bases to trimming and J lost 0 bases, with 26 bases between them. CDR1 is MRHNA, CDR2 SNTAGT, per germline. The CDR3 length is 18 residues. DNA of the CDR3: TGTGCCAGTTCTCCCCAATGGACAGCTCCTTCTTCTAACTATGGCTACACCTTC. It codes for CASSPQWTAPSSNYGYTF.

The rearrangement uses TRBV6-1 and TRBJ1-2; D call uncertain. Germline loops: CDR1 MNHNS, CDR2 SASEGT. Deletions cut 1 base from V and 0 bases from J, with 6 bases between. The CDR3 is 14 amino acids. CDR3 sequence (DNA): TGTGCCAGCAGTGAAGGGGCTACTAACTATGGCTACACCTTC. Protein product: CASSEGATNYGYTF.